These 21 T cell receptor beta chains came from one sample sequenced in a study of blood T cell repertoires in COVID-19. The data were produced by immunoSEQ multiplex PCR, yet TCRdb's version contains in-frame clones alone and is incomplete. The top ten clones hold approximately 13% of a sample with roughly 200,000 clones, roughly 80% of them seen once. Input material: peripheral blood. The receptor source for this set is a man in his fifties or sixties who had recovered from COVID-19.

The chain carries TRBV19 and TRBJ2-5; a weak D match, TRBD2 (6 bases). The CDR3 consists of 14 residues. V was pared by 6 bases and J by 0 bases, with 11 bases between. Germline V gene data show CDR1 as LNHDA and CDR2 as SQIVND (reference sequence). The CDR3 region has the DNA TGTGCCAGTAGAATTAGCGGAAACCAAGAGACCCAGTACTTC. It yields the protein CASRISGNQETQYF.

The CDR3 DNA is TGTGCCAGTGCCACTACCGGGACAGGAGATTCACCCCTCCACTTT. Translating gives CASATTGTGDSPLHF. The rearrangement links TRBV19 to TRBJ1-6; TRBD1 matches 8 bases. Trimming removed 8 bases from V and 8 bases from J; junction bases left unmatched: 11. The V gene's germline CDR1 is LNHDA and CDR2 SQIVND (reference sequence). The CDR3 contains 15 residues. The entire variable domain, with the rest obtained from reference TRBV19 and TRBJ1-6, is as follows: DGGITQSPKYLFRKEGQNVTLSCEQNLNHDAMYWYRQDPGQGLRLIYYSQIVNDFQKGDIAEGYSVSREKKESFPLTVTSAQKNPTAFYLCASATTGTGDSPLHFGNGTRLTVT.

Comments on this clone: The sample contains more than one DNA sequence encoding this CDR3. The DNA for the CDR3 is TGTGCCAGCAGCCGGGACTCCTACAATGAGCAGTTCTTC. Translation: CASSRDSYNEQFF. The V and J genes are TRBV11-3 and TRBJ2-1; perhaps TRBD2 as D (5 bases). This CDR3 is built from 13 residues. V shed 5 bases and J shed 0 bases, with 5 bases lying between them. CDR1 is SGHNT and CDR2 is YENEEA in the germline V gene.

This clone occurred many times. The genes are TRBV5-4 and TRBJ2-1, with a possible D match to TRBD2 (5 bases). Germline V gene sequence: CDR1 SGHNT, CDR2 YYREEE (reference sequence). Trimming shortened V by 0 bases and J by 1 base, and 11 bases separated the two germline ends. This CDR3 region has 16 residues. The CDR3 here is CASSLEPSLSYNEQFF. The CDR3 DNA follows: TGTGCCAGCAGCTTGGAGCCTAGCTTGTCCTACAATGAGCAGTTCTTC.

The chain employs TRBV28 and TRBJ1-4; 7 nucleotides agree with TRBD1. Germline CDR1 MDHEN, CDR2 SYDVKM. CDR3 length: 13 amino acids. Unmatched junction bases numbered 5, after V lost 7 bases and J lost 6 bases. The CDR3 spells CASNEDRDEKLFF. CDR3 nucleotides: TGTGCCAGCAATGAAGACAGGGATGAAAAACTGTTTTTT.

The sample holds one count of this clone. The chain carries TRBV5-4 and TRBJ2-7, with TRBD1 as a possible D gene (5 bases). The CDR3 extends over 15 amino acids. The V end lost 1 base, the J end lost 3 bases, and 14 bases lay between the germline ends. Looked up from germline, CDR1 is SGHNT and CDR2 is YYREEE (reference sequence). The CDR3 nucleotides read TGTGCCAGCAGCTTGAGACGGCAGGGTGGCTACGAGCAGTACTTC. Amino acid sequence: CASSLRRQGGYEQYF.

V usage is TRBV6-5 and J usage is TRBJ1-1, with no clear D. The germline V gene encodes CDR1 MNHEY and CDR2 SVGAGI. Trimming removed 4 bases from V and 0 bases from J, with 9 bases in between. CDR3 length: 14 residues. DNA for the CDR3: TGTGCCAGCAGTTCAAGAGGGATGAACACTGAAGCTTTCTTT. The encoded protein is CASSSRGMNTEAFF.

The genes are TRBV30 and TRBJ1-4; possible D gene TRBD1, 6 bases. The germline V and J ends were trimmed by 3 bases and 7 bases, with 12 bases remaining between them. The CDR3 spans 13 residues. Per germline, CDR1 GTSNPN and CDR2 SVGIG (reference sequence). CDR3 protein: CAWRVQGAEKLFF. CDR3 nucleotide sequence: TGTGCCTGGAGGGTACAGGGCGCTGAAAAACTGTTTTTT.

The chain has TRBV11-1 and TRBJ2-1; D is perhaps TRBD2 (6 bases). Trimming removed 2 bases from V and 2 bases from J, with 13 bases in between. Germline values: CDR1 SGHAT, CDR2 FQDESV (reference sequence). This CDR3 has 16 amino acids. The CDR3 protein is CASSLLVSGAYNEQFF. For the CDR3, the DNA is TGTGCCAGCAGCTTACTGGTTAGCGGAGCCTACAATGAGCAGTTCTTC.

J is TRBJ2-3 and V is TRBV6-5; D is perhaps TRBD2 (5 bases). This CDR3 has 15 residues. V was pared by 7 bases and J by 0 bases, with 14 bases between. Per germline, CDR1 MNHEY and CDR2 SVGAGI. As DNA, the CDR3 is TGTGCCAGCATTCGGAGCCTAGCTAGCACAGATACGCAGTATTTT. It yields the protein CASIRSLASTDTQYF.

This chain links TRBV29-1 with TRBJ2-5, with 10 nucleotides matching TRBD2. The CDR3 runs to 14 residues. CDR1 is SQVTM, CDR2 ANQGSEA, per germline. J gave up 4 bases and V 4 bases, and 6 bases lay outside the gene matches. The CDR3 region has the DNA TGCAGCGTTGGGACTAGCGGACAAGCAGAGACCCAGTACTTC. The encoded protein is CSVGTSGQAETQYF. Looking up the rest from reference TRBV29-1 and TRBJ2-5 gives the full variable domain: SAVISQKPSRDICQRGTSLTIQCQVDSQVTMMFWYRQQPGQSLTLIATANQGSEATYESGFVIDKFPISRPNLTFSTLTVSNMSPEDSSIYLCSVGTSGQAETQYFGPGTRLLVL.

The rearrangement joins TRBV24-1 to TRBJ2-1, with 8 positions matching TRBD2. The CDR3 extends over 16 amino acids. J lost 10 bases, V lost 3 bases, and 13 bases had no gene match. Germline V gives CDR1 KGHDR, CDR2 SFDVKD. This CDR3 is CATSDMTAGATPEQFF. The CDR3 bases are TGTGCCACCAGTGATATGACAGCGGGAGCAACCCCCGAGCAGTTCTTC.

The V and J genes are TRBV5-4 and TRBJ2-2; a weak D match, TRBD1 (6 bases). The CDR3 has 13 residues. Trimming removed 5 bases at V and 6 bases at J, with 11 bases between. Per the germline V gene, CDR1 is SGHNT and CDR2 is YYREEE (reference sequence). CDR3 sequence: CASRPTGSGELFF. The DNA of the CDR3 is TGTGCCAGCAGACCAACAGGGTCCGGGGAGCTGTTTTTT.

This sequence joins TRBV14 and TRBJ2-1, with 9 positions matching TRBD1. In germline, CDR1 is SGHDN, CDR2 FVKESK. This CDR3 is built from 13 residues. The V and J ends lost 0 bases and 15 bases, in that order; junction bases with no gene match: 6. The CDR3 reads CASSQERGQGPFF. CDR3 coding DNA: TGTGCCAGCAGCCAAGAGCGTGGACAGGGGCCGTTCTTC.

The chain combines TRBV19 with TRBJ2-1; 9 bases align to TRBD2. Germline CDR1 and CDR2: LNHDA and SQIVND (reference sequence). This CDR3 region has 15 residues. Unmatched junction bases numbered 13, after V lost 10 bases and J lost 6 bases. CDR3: CATTGRLAGINEQFF. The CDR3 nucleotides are TGTGCCACCACAGGTCGGCTAGCGGGAATCAATGAGCAGTTCTTC.

The DNA for the CDR3 is TGTGCCAGCAGTGTCCTAGCGTCTACGGGAACAGATACGCAGTATTTT. This codes for CASSVLASTGTDTQYF. The genes are TRBV6-1 and TRBJ2-3, with D possibly matching TRBD2 (6 bases). From germline, CDR1 is MNHNS and CDR2 SASEGT. This CDR3 has 16 amino acids. V was trimmed by 4 bases and J by 3 bases, leaving 17 bases between them.

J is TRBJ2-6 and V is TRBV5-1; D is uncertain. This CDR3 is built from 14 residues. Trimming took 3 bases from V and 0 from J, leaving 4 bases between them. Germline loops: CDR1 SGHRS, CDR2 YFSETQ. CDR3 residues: CASSYNSGANVLTF. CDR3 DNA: TGCGCCAGCAGCTACAACTCTGGGGCCAACGTCCTGACTTTC.

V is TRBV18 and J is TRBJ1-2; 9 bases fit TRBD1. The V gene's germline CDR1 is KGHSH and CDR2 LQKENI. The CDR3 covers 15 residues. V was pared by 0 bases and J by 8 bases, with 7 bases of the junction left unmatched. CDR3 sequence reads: CASSPPGQGIIGYTF. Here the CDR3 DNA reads TGTGCCAGCTCACCACCCGGACAGGGGATTATCGGCTACACCTTC.

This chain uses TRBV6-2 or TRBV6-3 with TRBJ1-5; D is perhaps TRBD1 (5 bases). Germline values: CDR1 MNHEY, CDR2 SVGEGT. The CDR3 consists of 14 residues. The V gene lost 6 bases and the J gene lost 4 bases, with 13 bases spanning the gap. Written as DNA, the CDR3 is TGTGCCAGCAGCTCCGGACACAATAATCAGCCCCAGCATTTT. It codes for CASSSGHNNQPQHF.

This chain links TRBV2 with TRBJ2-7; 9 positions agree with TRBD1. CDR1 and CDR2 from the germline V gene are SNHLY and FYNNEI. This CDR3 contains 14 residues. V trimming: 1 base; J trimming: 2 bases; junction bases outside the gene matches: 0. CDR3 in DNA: TGTGCCAGCAGTGAAGGGACAGGGGCCTACGAGCAGTACTTC. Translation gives CASSEGTGAYEQYF.

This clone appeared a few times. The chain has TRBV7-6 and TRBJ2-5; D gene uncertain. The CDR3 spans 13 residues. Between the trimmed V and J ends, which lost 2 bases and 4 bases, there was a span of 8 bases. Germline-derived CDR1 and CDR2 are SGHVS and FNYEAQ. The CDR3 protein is CASSLSPPETQYF. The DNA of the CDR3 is TGTGCCAGCAGCTTATCCCCTCCAGAGACCCAGTACTTC. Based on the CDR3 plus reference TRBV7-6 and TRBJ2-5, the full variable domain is GAGVSQSPRYKVTKRGQDVALRCDPISGHVSLYWYRQALGQGPEFLTYFNYEAQQDKSGLPNDRFSAERPEGSISTLTIQRTEQRDSAMYRCASSLSPPETQYFGPGTRLLVL.